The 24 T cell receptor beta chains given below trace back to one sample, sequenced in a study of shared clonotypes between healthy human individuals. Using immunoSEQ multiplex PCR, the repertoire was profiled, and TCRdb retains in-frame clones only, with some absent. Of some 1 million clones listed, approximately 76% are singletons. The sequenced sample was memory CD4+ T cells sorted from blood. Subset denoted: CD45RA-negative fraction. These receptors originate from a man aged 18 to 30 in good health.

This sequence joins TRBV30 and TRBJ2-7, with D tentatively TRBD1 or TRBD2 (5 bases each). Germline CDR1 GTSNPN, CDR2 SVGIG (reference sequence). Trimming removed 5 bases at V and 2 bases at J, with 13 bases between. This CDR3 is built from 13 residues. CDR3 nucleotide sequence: TGTGCCTGGGCGCCAGGGACGGCCTACGAGCAGTACTTC. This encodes CAWAPGTAYEQYF.

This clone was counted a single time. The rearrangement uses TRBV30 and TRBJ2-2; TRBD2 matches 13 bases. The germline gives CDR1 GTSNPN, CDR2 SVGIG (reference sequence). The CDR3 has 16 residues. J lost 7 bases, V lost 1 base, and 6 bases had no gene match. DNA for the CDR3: TGTGCCTGGAGTGCGTCCGGGACTAGCGGGATCGGGGAGCTGTTTTTT. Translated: CAWSASGTSGIGELFF.

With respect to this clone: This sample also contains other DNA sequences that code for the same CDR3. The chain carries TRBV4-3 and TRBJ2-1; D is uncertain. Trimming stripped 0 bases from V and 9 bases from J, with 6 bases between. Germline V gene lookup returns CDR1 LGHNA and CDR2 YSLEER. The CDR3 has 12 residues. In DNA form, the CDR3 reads TGCGCCAGCAGCCAAGATTGGGGTGAGCAGTTCTTC. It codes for CASSQDWGEQFF.

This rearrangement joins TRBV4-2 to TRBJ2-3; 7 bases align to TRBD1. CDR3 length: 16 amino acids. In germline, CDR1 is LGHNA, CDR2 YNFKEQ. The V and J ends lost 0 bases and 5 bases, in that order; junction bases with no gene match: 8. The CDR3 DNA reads TGTGCCAGCAGCCAAGATGAGACAGGGCGCGAAGATACGCAGTATTTT. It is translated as CASSQDETGREDTQYF.

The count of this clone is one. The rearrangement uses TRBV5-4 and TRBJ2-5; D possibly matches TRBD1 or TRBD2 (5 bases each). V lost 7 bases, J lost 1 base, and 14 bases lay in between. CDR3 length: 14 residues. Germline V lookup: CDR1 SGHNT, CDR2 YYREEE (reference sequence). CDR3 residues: CASLLGDVQETQYF. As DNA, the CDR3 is TGTGCCAGCCTACTGGGGGACGTCCAAGAGACCCAGTACTTC.

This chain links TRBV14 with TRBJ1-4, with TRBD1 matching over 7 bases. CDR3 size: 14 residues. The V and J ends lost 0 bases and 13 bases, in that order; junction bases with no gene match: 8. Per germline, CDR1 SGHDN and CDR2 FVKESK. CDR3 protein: CASSQDTQGVRLFF. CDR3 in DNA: TGTGCCAGCAGCCAAGATACGCAGGGGGTTCGACTGTTTTTT.

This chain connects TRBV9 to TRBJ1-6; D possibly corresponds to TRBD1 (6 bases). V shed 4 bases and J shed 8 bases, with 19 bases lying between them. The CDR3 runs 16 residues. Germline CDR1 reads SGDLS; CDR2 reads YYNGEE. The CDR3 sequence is CASSPSPGVVDSPLHF. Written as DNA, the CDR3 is TGTGCCAGCAGCCCATCCCCAGGGGTAGTGGATTCACCCCTCCACTTT.

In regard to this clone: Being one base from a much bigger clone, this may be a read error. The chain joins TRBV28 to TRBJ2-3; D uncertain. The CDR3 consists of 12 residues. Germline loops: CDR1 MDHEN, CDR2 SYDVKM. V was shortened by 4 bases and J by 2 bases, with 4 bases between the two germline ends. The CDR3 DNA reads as TGTGCCAGCAGTTCCGACACAGATACGCAGTATTTT. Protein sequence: CASSSDTDTQYF.

This CDR3 is CAIRPRTGAPGGDTQYF. CDR3 coding DNA: TGTGCCATCAGACCTAGAACAGGGGCACCTGGAGGGGATACGCAGTATTTT. V usage is TRBV10-3 and J usage is TRBJ2-3; D might be TRBD1 (7 bases). The germline V gene encodes CDR1 ENHRY and CDR2 SYGVKD. The CDR3 contains 17 residues. The V end lost 6 bases, the J end lost 6 bases, and 25 bases lay between the germline ends.

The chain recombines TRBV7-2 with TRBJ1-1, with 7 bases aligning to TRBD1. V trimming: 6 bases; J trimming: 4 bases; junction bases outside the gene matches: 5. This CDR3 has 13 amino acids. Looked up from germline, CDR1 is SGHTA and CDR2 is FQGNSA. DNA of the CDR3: TGTGCCAGCAGAGGACAGGTCGGCACTGAAGCTTTCTTT. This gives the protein CASRGQVGTEAFF.

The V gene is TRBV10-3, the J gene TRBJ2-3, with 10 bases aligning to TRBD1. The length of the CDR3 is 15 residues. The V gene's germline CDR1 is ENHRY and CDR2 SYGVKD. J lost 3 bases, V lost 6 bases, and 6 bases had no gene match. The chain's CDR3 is CAIREGQGKTDTQYF. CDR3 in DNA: TGTGCCATCAGGGAGGGACAGGGGAAAACAGATACGCAGTATTTT.

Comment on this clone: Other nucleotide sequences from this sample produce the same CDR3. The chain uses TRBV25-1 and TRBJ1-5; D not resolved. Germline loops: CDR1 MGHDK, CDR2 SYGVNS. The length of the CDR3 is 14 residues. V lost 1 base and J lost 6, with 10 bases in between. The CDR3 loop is CASSESGFGQPQHF. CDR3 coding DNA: TGTGCCAGCAGTGAATCTGGGTTCGGTCAGCCCCAGCATTTT. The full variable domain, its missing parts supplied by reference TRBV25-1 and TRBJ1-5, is EADIYQTPRYLVIGTGKKITLECSQTMGHDKMYWYQQDPGMELHLIHYSYGVNSTEKGDLSSESTVSRIRTEHFPLTLESARPSHTSQYLCASSESGFGQPQHFGDGTRLSIL.

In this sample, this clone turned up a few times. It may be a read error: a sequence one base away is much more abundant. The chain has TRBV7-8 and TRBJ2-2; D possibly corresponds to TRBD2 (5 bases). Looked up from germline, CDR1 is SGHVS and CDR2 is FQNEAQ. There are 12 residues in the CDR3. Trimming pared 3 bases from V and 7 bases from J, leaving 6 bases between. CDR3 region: CASSFGNGELFF. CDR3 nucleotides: TGTGCCAGCAGCTTCGGGAACGGGGAGCTGTTTTTT.

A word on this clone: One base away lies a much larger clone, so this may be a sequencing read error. CDR3 loop: CASSLWTGGTGELFF. In DNA form, the CDR3 reads TGTGCCAGCAGCTTATGGACAGGGGGCACCGGGGAGCTGTTTTTT. V is TRBV11-2 and J is TRBJ2-2, with TRBD1 matching 10 bases. This CDR3 has 15 residues. Trimming removed 2 bases from V and 4 bases from J; junction bases left unmatched: 1. CDR1 is SGHAT and CDR2 is FQNNGV in the germline V gene. Full variable domain (missing parts from reference TRBV11-2 and TRBJ2-2): EAGVAQSPRYKIIEKRQSVAFWCNPISGHATLYWYQQILGQGPKLLIQFQNNGVVDDSQLPKDRFSAERLKGVDSTLKIQPAKLEDSAVYLCASSLWTGGTGELFFGEGSRLTVL.

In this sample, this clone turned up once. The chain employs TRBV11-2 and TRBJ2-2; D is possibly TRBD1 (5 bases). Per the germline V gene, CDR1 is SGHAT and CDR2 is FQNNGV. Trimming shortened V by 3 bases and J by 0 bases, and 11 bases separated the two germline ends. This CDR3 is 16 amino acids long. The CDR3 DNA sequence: TGTGCCAGCAGCTTGAGGACACTATCGAACACCGGGGAGCTGTTTTTT. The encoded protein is CASSLRTLSNTGELFF.

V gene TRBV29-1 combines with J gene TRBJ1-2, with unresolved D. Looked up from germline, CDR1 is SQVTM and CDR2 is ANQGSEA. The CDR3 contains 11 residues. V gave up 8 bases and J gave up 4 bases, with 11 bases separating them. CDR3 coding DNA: TGCAGCACCCTGGGGAGCTATGGCTACACCTTC. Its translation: CSTLGSYGYTF.

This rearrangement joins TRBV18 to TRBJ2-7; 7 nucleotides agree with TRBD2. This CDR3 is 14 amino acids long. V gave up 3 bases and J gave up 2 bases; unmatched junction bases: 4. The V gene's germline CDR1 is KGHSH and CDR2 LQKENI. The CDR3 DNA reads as TGTGCCAGCTCACCGGGGGGAGGGCCCTACGAGCAGTACTTC. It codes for CASSPGGGPYEQYF.

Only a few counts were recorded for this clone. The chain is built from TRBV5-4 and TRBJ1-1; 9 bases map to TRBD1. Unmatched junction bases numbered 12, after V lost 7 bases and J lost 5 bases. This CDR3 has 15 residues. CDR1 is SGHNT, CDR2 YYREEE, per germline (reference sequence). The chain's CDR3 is CASRSDRGIVTEAFF. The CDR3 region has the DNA TGTGCCAGCCGATCGGACAGGGGAATCGTGACTGAAGCTTTCTTT.

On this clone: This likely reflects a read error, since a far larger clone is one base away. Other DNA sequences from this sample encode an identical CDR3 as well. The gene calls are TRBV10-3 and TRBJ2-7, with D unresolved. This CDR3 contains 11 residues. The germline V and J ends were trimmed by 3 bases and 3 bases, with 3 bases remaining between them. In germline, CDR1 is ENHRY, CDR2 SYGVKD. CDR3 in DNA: TGTGCCATCAGTGACGGCTACGAGCAGTACTTC. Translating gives CAISDGYEQYF.

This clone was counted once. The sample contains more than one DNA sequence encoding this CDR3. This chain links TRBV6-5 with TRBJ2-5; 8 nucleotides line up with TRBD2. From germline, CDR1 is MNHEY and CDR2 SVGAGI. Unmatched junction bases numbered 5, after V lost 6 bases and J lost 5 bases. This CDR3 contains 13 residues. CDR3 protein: CASRTGGRETQYF. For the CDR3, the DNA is TGTGCCAGCAGGACGGGGGGGCGGGAGACCCAGTACTTC.

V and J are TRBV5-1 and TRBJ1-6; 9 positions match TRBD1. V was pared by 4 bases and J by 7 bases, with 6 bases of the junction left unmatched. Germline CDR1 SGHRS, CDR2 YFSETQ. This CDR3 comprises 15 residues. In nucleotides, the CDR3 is TGCGCCAGCAGCAGCGCGGGACAGGGAAATTCACCCCTCCACTTT. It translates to CASSSAGQGNSPLHF. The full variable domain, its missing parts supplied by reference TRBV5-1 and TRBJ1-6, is KAGVTQTPRYLIKTRGQQVTLSCSPISGHRSVSWYQQTPGQGLQFLFEYFSETQRNKGNFPGRFSGRQFSNSRSEMNVSTLELGDSALYLCASSSAGQGNSPLHFGNGTRLTVT.

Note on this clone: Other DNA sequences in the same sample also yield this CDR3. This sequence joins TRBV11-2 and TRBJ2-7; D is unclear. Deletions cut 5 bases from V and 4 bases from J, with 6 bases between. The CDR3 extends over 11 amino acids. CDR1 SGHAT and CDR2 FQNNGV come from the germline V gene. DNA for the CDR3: TGTGCCAGCAGCCCGCGGTACGAGCAGTACTTC. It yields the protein CASSPRYEQYF.

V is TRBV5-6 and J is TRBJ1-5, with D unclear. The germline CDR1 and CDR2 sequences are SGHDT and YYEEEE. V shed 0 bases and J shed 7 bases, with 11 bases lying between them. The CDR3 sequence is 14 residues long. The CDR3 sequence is CASSLGQTGQPQHF. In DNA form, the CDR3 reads TGTGCCAGCAGCTTGGGGCAGACCGGACAGCCCCAGCATTTT. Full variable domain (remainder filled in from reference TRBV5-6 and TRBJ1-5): DAGVTQSPTHLIKTRGQQVTLRCSPKSGHDTVSWYQQALGQGPQFIFQYYEEEERQRGNFPDRFSGHQFPNYSSELNVNALLLGDSALYLCASSLGQTGQPQHFGDGTRLSIL.

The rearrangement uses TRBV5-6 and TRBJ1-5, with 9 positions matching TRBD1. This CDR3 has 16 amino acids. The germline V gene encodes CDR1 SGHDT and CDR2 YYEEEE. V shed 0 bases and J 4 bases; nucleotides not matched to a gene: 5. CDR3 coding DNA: TGTGCCAGCAGCTTGGGGTGGGACAGGGCTAATCAGCCCCAGCATTTT. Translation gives CASSLGWDRANQPQHF. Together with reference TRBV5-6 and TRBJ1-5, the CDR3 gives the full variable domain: DAGVTQSPTHLIKTRGQQVTLRCSPKSGHDTVSWYQQALGQGPQFIFQYYEEEERQRGNFPDRFSGHQFPNYSSELNVNALLLGDSALYLCASSLGWDRANQPQHFGDGTRLSIL.